These 28 T cell receptor beta chains originate from one sample sequenced in a study of a mutant IDH1 vaccine in newly diagnosed glioma. The antigens these receptors bind are not known. Time point given: week 23, last vaccination. Topical imiquimod was applied with each vaccine dose, which held 300 ug of mutant IDH1 20-mer peptide. Sequencing used immunoSEQ multiplex PCR; TCRdb keeps in-frame clones, though not all of them. The table lists 35,000 to 50,000 clones, about 88% of them singletons. The material sequenced was PBMCs, taken from a glioma patient whose treatment included an IDH1 peptide vaccine. The receptor source for this set is a woman younger than 35 with glioma. Some clones in this sample may be carry-over from other donors' samples.

This sequence joins TRBV7-2 and TRBJ1-5; D might be TRBD1 (6 bases). CDR3 length equals 12 residues. Trimming stripped 5 bases from V and 7 bases from J, with 9 bases between. CDR1 is SGHTA and CDR2 is FQGNSA in the germline V gene. The CDR3 bases are TGTGCCAGCAGCCTAGGGGGGCAGCCCCAGCATTTT. As protein: CASSLGGQPQHF.

The gene calls are TRBV4-1 and TRBJ1-2; D might be TRBD1 (5 bases). The CDR3 has 16 amino acids. V was cut by 3 bases and J by 2 bases, with 16 bases left in between. Germline CDR1 MGHRA, CDR2 YSYEKL. This chain's CDR3 is CASSQPGGGGNYGYTF. In DNA, the CDR3 is TGCGCCAGCAGCCAGCCGGGGGGGGGTGGGAACTATGGCTACACCTTC.

This rearrangement joins TRBV20-1 to TRBJ2-3, with D unclear. The CDR3 runs 11 residues. Germline assignment: CDR1 DFQATT and CDR2 SNEGSKA (reference sequence). V lost 6 bases and J 2 bases, leaving 6 bases between the germline ends. DNA of the CDR3: TGCAGTGCCTTAGTCACAGATACGCAGTATTTT. Its translation is CSALVTDTQYF.

The chain joins TRBV9 to TRBJ2-2; TRBD2 aligns across 8 bases. CDR1 is SGDLS, CDR2 YYNGEE, per germline. The V gene end was trimmed by 0 bases and the J gene end by 2 bases; junction bases not matched to a gene: 0. The length of the CDR3 is 15 residues. CDR3 sequence (DNA): TGTGCCAGCAGCGTAGGGACTAGCAACACCGGGGAGCTGTTTTTT. Residues: CASSVGTSNTGELFF.

CDR3 loop: CASSLTPRASGYNEQFF. The CDR3 DNA follows: TGTGCCAGCAGCCTCACCCCGCGGGCTAGCGGATACAATGAGCAGTTCTTC. The genes are TRBV7-2 and TRBJ2-1, with 7 bases matching TRBD2. This CDR3 comprises 17 residues. Germline CDR1 is SGHTA and CDR2 is FQGNSA. Trimming cost V 5 bases and J 4 bases; bases outside gene matches: 14. The complete variable domain, with remaining parts taken from reference TRBV7-2 and TRBJ2-1, reads GAGVSQSPSNKVTEKGKDVELRCDPISGHTALYWYRQSLGQGLEFLIYFQGNSAPDKSGLPSDRFSAERTGGSVSTLTIQRTQQEDSAVYLCASSLTPRASGYNEQFFGPGTRLTVL.

Worth noting for this clone: This sample also contains other DNA sequences that code for the same CDR3. The chain recombines TRBV7-9 with TRBJ2-3; D ambiguous. Germline assignment: CDR1 SEHNR and CDR2 FQNEAQ (reference sequence). Trimming took off 1 base at V and 3 bases at J, with 2 bases between the two ends. CDR3 length: 12 residues. The CDR3 sequence is CASSLGTDTQYF. The DNA for the CDR3 is TGTGCCAGCAGCTTAGGGACAGATACGCAGTATTTT.

The chain uses TRBV18 and TRBJ1-1; possibly TRBD1 for D (6 bases). There are 14 residues in the CDR3. The germline CDR1 and CDR2 sequences are KGHSH and LQKENI. The V and J ends lost 4 bases and 0 bases respectively, with 9 bases between them. The CDR3 bases are TGTGCCAGCTCACTCCGGACAGTGAACACTGAAGCTTTCTTT. It encodes CASSLRTVNTEAFF.

The chain couples TRBV10-3 to TRBJ2-6, with D tentatively TRBD2 (6 bases). Germline V gene sequence: CDR1 ENHRY, CDR2 SYGVKD. Trimming left V 10 bases short and J 4 bases short, with 8 bases between. CDR3 size: 12 residues. The CDR3 nucleotides read TGTGCCACCCGGGAGGGGGCCAACGTCCTGACTTTC. Encoded protein: CATREGANVLTF.

This chain links TRBV5-4 with TRBJ1-2; no reliable D call. Germline values: CDR1 SGHNT, CDR2 YYREEE (reference sequence). This CDR3 is 14 amino acids long. V lost 0 bases and J lost 1, with 7 bases in between. CDR3 nucleotides: TGTGCCAGCAGCTTGGCCGGAAGTAACTATGGCTACACCTTC. The encoded protein is CASSLAGSNYGYTF. The full variable domain, completed using reference TRBV5-4 and TRBJ1-2, is ETGVTQSPTHLIKTRGQQVTLRCSSQSGHNTVSWYQQALGQGPQFIFQYYREEENGRGNFPPRFSGLQFPNYSSELNVNALELDDSALYLCASSLAGSNYGYTFGSGTRLTVV.

This clone came up once. This rearrangement joins TRBV13 to TRBJ1-2; the D is unclear. In germline, CDR1 is PRHDT, CDR2 FYEKMQ (reference sequence). The CDR3 consists of 15 residues. The V end lost 2 bases, the J end lost 0 bases, and 10 bases lay between the germline ends. DNA of the CDR3: TGTGCCAGCAGCTTAACGGCGAACTCTAACTATGGCTACACCTTC. This gives the protein CASSLTANSNYGYTF.

The J gene is TRBJ2-7, the V gene TRBV9; 9 bases are shared with TRBD2. Germline CDR1 and CDR2: SGDLS and YYNGEE. CDR3 length: 17 residues. Germline trimming cut 0 bases from V and 0 bases from J; bases unmatched to any gene: 7. Written as DNA, the CDR3 is TGTGCCAGCAGCGTAGAAAAGGCGACTAGCGGCTCCTACGAGCAGTACTTC. Translation: CASSVEKATSGSYEQYF.

The chain recombines TRBV6-5 with TRBJ1-1; 9 bases match TRBD1. V dropped 1 base and J dropped 7; count of bases not matched to a gene: 4. The CDR3 is made up of 14 amino acids. The V gene's germline CDR1 is MNHEY and CDR2 SVGAGI. The CDR3 here is CASSYWGTGSEAFF. As DNA, the CDR3 is TGTGCCAGCAGTTACTGGGGGACAGGGAGTGAAGCTTTCTTT.

This clone was recorded once. The V gene is TRBV7-9, the J gene TRBJ2-3; D possibly corresponds to TRBD2 (6 bases). This CDR3 is 16 amino acids long. The germline V gene has CDR1 SEHNR and CDR2 FQNEAQ (reference sequence). V lost 5 bases to trimming and J lost 3 bases, with 18 bases between them. The CDR3 region has the DNA TGTGCCAGCAGCGCTCGGCCGGCGGGGCCAACAGATACGCAGTATTTT. It specifies CASSARPAGPTDTQYF.

The chain is built from TRBV6-5 and TRBJ2-5, with D possibly TRBD2 on 6 matching bases. Trimming cost V 10 bases and J 4 bases, with 16 bases left between them. In germline, CDR1 is MNHEY, CDR2 SVGAGI. The CDR3 runs 13 residues. DNA of the CDR3: TGTGCCACTTTTTTAGCGGCGGGAGAGACCCAGTACTTC. Translation: CATFLAAGETQYF.

The V call is TRBV7-2, the J call TRBJ1-6; D remains ambiguous. Per the germline V gene, CDR1 is SGHTA and CDR2 is FQGNSA. The CDR3 sequence is 14 residues long. V shed 2 bases and J shed 8 bases, with 10 bases lying between them. The CDR3 region is CASSLPGRDSPLHF. The CDR3 nucleotides read TGTGCCAGCAGCTTACCAGGTCGGGATTCACCCCTCCACTTT.

The gene calls are TRBV5-6 and TRBJ2-7; TRBD2 is a possible D gene (6 bases). V was pared by 3 bases and J by 6 bases, with 13 bases between. This CDR3 is built from 13 residues. In germline, CDR1 is SGHDT, CDR2 YYEEEE. The DNA of the CDR3 is TGTGCCAGCAGCTCGGGGGAGTGGGTCGAGCAGTACTTC. Translating it yields CASSSGEWVEQYF.

The sample holds a few counts of this clone. The gene calls are TRBV7-3 and TRBJ2-7, with D unclear. Germline CDR1 is SGHTA and CDR2 is FQGTGA. The CDR3 contains 14 residues. The ends were cut back, 1 base at V and 6 bases at J, with 13 bases in the middle. As DNA, the CDR3 is TGTGCCAGCAGCTTAAGCCCCTTGGCGTCCGAGCAGTACTTC. It is translated as CASSLSPLASEQYF.

This chain links TRBV5-6 with TRBJ2-5; no definite D call. The DNA end is a closer match to TRBJ2-7, so the J assignment may be wrong. The CDR3 loop spans 14 amino acids. CDR1 is SGHDT and CDR2 is YYEEEE in the germline V gene. CDR3 residues: CASSPRDPSYEQYF. CDR3 in DNA: TGTGCCAGCAGCCCAAGGGATCCCTCCTACGAGCAGTACTTC.

The chain carries TRBV5-1 and TRBJ2-5; D is perhaps TRBD2 (5 bases). The CDR3 runs to 14 residues. The V end lost 7 bases, the J end lost 4 bases, and 17 bases lay between the germline ends. Germline assignment: CDR1 SGHRS and CDR2 YFSETQ. The CDR3, as DNA: TGCGCCAGCCGTGGCGGGCGGCCGGGAGAGACCCAGTACTTC. Translating gives CASRGGRPGETQYF.

The chain joins TRBV30 to TRBJ2-1; tentative D call: TRBD2 (5 bases). This CDR3 has 15 residues. Germline V gives CDR1 GTSNPN, CDR2 SVGIG (reference sequence). The V end lost 0 bases, the J end lost 5 bases, and 14 bases lay between the germline ends. The CDR3 DNA is TGTGCCTGGAGTGTAAGGCAGCGGAGTCACAATGAGCAGTTCTTC. Protein: CAWSVRQRSHNEQFF.

The chain recombines TRBV7-3 with TRBJ2-3, with 9 bases matching TRBD1. There are 17 residues in the CDR3. Germline loops: CDR1 SGHTA, CDR2 FQGTGA. The V gene end was trimmed by 0 bases and the J gene end by 6 bases; junction bases not matched to a gene: 10. The CDR3 DNA reads TGTGCCAGCAGCTTAACTACCGGGACAGGGCCCGGGGATACGCAGTATTTT. Encoded protein: CASSLTTGTGPGDTQYF.

The gene calls are TRBV6-1 and TRBJ1-1; TRBD1 is a possible D gene (5 bases). The CDR3 totals 15 residues. V gave up 8 bases and J gave up 0 bases, with 16 bases separating them. CDR1 MNHNS and CDR2 SASEGT come from the germline V gene. CDR3 in amino acids: CASGRDGNMNTEAFF. The CDR3 DNA reads TGTGCCAGCGGCCGGGACGGAAATATGAACACTGAAGCTTTCTTT.

This chain joins TRBV5-8 and TRBJ2-2; D is unclear. V was cut by 2 bases and J by 5 bases, with 7 bases left in between. CDR1 is SGHTS and CDR2 is YDEGEE in the germline V gene. The CDR3 totals 13 residues. CDR3 sequence (DNA): TGTGCCAGCAGCTTACTGCAAACCGGGGAGCTGTTTTTT. This codes for CASSLLQTGELFF.

This chain joins TRBV19 and TRBJ1-4; no definite D call. Germline assignment: CDR1 LNHDA and CDR2 SQIVND (reference sequence). This CDR3 comprises 11 residues. The V and J ends lost 1 base and 14 bases respectively, with 8 bases between them. CDR3 DNA: TGTGCCAGTAGTATAGGTCCCGTTCTGTTTTTT. Translating it yields CASSIGPVLFF.

The chain couples TRBV14 to TRBJ2-7; 7 nucleotides align to TRBD1. Germline CDR1 is SGHDN and CDR2 is FVKESK. Losses at the gene ends were 4 bases for V and 3 bases for J; bases not matched to a gene: 6. There are 14 residues in the CDR3. CDR3 region: CASSRAQGIYEQYF. CDR3 coding DNA: TGTGCCAGCAGCCGAGCACAGGGGATCTACGAGCAGTACTTC.

This chain joins TRBV15 and TRBJ2-7, with TRBD1 matching 9 bases. This CDR3 is 16 amino acids long. V shed 2 bases, J shed 2 bases, and the junction held 7 bases outside the gene matches. Germline assignment: CDR1 LNHNV and CDR2 YYDKDF (reference sequence). This CDR3 reads CATSRYTGGAPYEQYF. DNA for the CDR3: TGTGCCACCAGCAGATATACAGGGGGCGCTCCCTACGAGCAGTACTTC.

J is TRBJ2-5 and V is TRBV5-6; 9 nucleotides agree with TRBD2. CDR3 length: 15 residues. The germline gives CDR1 SGHDT, CDR2 YYEEEE. Germline trimming cut 4 bases from V and 4 bases from J; bases unmatched to any gene: 8. This chain's CDR3 is CASSVLAGATETQYF. CDR3 DNA sequence: TGTGCCAGCAGCGTATTAGCGGGAGCAACAGAGACCCAGTACTTC. Looking up the rest from reference TRBV5-6 and TRBJ2-5 gives the full variable domain: DAGVTQSPTHLIKTRGQQVTLRCSPKSGHDTVSWYQQALGQGPQFIFQYYEEEERQRGNFPDRFSGHQFPNYSSELNVNALLLGDSALYLCASSVLAGATETQYFGPGTRLLVL.

Here the CDR3 reads CASGGDRVYEQYF. The DNA of the CDR3 is TGTGCCTCGGGGGGGGACAGGGTATACGAGCAGTACTTC. The chain links TRBV30 to TRBJ2-7, with a tentative D call TRBD1 (9 bases). The CDR3 runs to 13 residues. The V end was cut by 7 bases, the J end by 4 bases, with 17 bases between. Per germline, CDR1 GTSNPN and CDR2 SVGIG (reference sequence).